This T cell receptor beta chain was documented in a study of response to subunit inactivated influenza vaccine (dated by TCRdb to the late 2010s). A note on the overall study: Deep quantitative profiling of the T cell receptor repertoire was used in the study to follow responses to a trivalent subunit inactivated influenza vaccine. Findings and caveats that apply to the study as a whole: According to the authors, only a limited number of new T cells may be recruited by each seasonal influenza vaccination.

Including the terminal cysteine and phenylalanine, the CDR3 comprises 15 residues. The retained sequence is limited to the CDR3, 45 bases, with the frame set at the first base. Trimming removed 0 bases from V and 5 bases from J; the gene matches leave 7 bases unexplained. CDR1 SGHRS and CDR2 YFSETQ were looked up in the germline V gene. Libraries came from RT-PCR. The listed sequencing device is Illumina HiSeq 2500. TCRdb trimmed public reads at Q25 via fastp, called clones via MiXCR and kept in-frame beta chains. Every distinct CDR3 protein forms one entry, paired with its most common genes and DNA. The sample profile shows around 570,000 distinct CDR3 sequences; about 11% of them were found once. The top ten clonotypes cover approximately 11% of the sample. Comment on this clonotype: It has no known antigen specificity. There are no base qualities to consult, and no much larger clone falls within one base.

The same sample was also studied in work on T cells expressing NK-cell markers. Drawing on the second study: TCR beta cDNA libraries were prepared using 5'RACE template switching, which introduced a universal primer site and unique molecular identifiers. Three sorted T-cell subsets (CD3+CD56+NKG2C+, CD3+CD56+NKG2C- and CD3+CD56-NKG2C+) from 8 or 9 donors had their TCR beta-chain repertoires profiled. Seven of the eight sequenced donors were HCMV-seropositive and one was HCMV-seronegative. In several experiments an anti-gammadeltaTCR antibody was added to restrict sorting to alphabetaTCR-expressing T cells. In about six donors, the dominant CD3+CD56+NKG2C+ clonotypes were found to rank among the top 10 CD8+ clonotypes and to make up about 1.0-7.5% of CD8+ T cells. Those dominant clonotypes were again the most abundant among CD3+CD56-NKG2C+ cells in a few donors, at about 28.3-65%. Whether the expanded NKG2C-expressing T cell clones were specific for HCMV antigens was left unclear. Randomly selected healthy volunteers, three men and five women, were used as the eight sequenced donors. To determine HCMV serostatus, a commercial ELISA kit was used to detect HCMV-specific IgG in serum. Ficoll density gradient centrifugation was used to isolate peripheral blood mononuclear cells from blood. For a handful of donors, bulk peripheral blood T-cell repertoires were additionally sequenced from unsorted PBMC. Priming for cDNA synthesis came from the TCR beta constant segment, and two successive PCR amplification steps followed. Libraries were sequenced as 2 x 150 bp reads on Illumina HiSeq 2000/2500, MiSeq or NextSeq. Reads were demultiplexed and grouped by UMI with MIGEC, and clonotypes were assembled and quantified with MiTCR. To exclude erroneous sequences, only TCR cDNA sequences supported by at least two reads were retained. The tcR package was used for downstream repertoire analysis, and clonotypes were matched between fractions using CDR3 nucleotide sequence together with V segment. VDJmatch was used to annotate antigen specificity against VDJdb, with one amino acid substitution allowed in CDR3.

This sequence originates from a man aged 50 to 59 who received an inactivated influenza vaccine. Donor details come from another sample of the same person, matched by shared clones. The input for sequencing was PBMCs from blood, taken on the day of vaccination. Recombination linked TRBV5-1 to TRBJ2-5, with 7 bases in between that match TRBD1. The DNA sequence is as follows: TGCGCCAGCAGCTTGGGACAGGGTACGGCGGAGACCCAGTACTTC. Translation gives CASSLGQGTAETQYF. Outside the CDR3, residues come from the reference TRBV5-1 and TRBJ2-5 proteins, so the full variable domain is: KAGVTQTPRYLIKTRGQQVTLSCSPISGHRSVSWYQQTPGQGLQFLFEYFSETQRNKGNFPGRFSGRQFSNSRSEMNVSTLELGDSALYLCASSLGQGTAETQYFGPGTRLLVL.